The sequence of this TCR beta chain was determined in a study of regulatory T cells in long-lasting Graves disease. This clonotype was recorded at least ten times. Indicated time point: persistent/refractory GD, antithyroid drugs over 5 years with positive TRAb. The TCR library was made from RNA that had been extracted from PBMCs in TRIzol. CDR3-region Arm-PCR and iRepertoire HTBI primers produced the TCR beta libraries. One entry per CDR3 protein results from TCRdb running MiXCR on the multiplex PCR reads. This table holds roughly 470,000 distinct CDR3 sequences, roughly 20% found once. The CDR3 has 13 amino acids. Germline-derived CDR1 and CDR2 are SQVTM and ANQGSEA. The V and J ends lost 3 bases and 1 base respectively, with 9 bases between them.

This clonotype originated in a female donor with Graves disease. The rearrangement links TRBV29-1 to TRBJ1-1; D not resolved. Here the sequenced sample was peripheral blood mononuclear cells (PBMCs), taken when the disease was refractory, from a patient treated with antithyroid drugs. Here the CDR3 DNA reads TGCAGCGTTGATAGGGAGGCGAACACTGAAGCTTTCTTT. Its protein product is CSVDREANTEAFF.